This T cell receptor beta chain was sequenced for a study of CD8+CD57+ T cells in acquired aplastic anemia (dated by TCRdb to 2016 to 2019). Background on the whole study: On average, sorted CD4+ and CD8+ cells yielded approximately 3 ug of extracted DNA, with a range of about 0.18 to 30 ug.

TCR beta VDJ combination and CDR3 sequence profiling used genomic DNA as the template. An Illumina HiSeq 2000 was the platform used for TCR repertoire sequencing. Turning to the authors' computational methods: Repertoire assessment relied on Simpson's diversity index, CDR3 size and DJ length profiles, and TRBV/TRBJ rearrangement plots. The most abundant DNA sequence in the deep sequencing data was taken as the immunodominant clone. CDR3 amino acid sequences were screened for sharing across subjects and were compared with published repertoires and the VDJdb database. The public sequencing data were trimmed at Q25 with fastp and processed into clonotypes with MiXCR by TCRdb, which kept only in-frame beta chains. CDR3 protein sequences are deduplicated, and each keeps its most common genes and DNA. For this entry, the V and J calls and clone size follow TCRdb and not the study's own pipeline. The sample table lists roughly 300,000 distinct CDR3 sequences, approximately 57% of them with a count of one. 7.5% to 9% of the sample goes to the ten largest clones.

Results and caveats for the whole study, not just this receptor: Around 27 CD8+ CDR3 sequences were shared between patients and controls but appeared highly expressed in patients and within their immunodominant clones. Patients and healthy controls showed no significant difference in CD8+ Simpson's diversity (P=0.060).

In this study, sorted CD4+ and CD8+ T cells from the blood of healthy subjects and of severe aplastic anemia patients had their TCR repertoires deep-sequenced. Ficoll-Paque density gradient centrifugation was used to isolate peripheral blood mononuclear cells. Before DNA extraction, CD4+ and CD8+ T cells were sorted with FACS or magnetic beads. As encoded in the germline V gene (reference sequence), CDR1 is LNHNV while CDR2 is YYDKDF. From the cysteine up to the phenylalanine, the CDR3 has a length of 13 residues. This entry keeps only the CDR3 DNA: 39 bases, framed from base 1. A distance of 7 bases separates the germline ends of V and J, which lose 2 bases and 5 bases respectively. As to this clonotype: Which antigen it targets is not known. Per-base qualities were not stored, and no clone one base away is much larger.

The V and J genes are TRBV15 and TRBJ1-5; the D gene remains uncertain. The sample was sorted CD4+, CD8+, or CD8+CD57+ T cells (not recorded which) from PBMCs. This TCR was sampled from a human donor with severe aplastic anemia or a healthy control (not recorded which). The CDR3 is CATSRTRDQPQHF. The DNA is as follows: TGTGCCACCAGCAGAACAAGGGATCAGCCCCAGCATTTT.